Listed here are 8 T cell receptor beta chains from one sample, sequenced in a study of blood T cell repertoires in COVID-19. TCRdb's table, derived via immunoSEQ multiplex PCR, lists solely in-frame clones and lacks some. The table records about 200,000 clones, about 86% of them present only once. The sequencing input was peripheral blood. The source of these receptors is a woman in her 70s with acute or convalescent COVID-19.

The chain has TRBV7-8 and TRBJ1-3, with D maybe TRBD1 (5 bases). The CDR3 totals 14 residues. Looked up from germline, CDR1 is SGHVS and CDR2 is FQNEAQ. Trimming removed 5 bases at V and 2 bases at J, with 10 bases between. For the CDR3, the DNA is TGTGCCAGCAGCGTCAGGGTAGCTGGAAACACCATATATTTT. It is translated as CASSVRVAGNTIYF. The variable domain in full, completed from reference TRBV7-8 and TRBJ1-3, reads GAGVSQSPRYKVAKRGQDVALRCDPISGHVSLFWYQQALGQGPEFLTYFQNEAQLDKSGLPSDRFFAERPEGSVSTLKIQRTQQEDSAVYLCASSVRVAGNTIYFGEGSWLTVV.

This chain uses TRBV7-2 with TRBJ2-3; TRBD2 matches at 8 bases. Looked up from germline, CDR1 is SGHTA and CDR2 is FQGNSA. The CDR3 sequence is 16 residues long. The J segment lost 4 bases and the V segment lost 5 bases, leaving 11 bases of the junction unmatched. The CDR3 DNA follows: TGTGCCAGCAGCAAAATCGCACTAGCGGTGGCAGATACGCAGTATTTT. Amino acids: CASSKIALAVADTQYF.

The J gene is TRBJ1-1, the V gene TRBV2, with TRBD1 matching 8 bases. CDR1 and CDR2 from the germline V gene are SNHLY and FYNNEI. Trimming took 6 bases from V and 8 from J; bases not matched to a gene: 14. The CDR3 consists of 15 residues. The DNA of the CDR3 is TGTGCCAGCAGCTCGGGAGACAGGGGATCATTGGAAGCTTTCTTT. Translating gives CASSSGDRGSLEAFF.

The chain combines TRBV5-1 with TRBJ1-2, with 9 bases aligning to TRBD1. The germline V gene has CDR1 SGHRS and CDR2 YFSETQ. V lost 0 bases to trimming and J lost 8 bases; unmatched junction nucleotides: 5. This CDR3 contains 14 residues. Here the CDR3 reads CASSLGQGVRGYTF. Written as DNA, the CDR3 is TGCGCCAGCAGCTTGGGACAGGGGGTTAGAGGCTACACCTTC.

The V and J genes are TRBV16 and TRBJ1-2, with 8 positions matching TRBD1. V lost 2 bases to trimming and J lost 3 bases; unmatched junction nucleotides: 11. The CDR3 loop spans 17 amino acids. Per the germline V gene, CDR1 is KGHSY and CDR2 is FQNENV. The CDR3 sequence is CASSQPGGRNGDYGYTF. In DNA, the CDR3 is TGTGCCAGCAGCCAACCAGGGGGCAGGAACGGAGACTATGGCTACACCTTC.

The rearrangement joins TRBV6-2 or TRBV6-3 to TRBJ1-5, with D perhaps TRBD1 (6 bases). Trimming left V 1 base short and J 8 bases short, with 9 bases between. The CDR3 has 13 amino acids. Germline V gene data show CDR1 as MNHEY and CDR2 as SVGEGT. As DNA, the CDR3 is TGTGCCAGCAGTTACTGGGGGCCGGAGCCCCAGCATTTT. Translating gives CASSYWGPEPQHF.

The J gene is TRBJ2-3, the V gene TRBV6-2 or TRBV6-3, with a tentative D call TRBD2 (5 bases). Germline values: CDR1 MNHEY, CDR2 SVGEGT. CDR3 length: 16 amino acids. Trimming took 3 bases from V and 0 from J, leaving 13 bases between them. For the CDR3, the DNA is TGTGCCAGCAGTTATGAGCCGGGAACTAGCACAGATACGCAGTATTTT. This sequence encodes CASSYEPGTSTDTQYF.

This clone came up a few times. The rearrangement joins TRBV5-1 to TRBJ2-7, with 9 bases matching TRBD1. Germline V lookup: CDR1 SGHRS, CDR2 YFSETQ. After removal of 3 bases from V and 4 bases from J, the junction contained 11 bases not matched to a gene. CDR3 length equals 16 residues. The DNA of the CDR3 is TGCGCCAGCAGCTGGAATACCGGGACAGGGCTGTACGAGCAGTACTTC. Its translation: CASSWNTGTGLYEQYF.